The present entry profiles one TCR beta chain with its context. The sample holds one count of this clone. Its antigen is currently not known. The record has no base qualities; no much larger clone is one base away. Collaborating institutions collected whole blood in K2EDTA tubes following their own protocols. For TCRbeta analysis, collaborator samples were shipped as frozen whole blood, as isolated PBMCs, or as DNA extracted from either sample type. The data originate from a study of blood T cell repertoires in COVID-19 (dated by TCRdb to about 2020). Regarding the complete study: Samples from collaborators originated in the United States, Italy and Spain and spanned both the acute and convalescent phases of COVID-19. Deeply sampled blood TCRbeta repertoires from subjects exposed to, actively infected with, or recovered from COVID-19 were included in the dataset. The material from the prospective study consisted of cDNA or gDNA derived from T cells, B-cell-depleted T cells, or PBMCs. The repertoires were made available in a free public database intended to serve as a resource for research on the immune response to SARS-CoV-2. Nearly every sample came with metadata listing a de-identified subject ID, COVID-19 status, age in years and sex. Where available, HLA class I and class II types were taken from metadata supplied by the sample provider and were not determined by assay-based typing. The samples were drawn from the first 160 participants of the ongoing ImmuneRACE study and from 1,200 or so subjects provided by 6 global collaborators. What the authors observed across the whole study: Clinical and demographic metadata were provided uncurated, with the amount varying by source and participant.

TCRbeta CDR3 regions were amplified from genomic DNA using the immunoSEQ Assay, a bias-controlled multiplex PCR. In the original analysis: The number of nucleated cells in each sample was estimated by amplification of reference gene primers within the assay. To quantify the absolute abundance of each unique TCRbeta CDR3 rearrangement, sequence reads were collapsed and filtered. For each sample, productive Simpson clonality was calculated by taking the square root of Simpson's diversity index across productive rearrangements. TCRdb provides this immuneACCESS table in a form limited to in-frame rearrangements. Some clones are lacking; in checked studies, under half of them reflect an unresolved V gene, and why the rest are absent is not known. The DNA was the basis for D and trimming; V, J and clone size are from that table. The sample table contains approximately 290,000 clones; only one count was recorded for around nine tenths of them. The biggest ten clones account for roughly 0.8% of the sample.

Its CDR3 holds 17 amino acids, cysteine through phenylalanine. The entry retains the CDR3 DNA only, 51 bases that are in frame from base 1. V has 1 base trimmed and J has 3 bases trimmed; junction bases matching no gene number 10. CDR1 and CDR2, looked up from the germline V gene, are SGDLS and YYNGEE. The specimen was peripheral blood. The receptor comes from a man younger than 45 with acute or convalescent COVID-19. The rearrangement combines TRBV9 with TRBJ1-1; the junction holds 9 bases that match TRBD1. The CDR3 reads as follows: CASSVWDRAKGDTEAFF. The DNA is TGTGCCAGCAGCGTATGGGACAGGGCAAAAGGGGACACTGAAGCTTTCTTT.